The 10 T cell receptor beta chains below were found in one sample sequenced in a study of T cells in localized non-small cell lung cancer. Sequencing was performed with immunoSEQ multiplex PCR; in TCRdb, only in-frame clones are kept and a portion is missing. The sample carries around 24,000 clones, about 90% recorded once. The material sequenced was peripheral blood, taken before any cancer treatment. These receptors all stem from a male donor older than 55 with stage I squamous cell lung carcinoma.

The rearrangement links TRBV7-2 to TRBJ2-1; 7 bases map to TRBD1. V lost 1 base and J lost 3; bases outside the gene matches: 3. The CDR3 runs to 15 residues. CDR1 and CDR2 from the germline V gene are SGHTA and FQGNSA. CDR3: CASSLERQGYNEQFF. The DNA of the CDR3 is TGTGCCAGCAGCTTAGAGAGACAGGGCTACAATGAGCAGTTCTTC.

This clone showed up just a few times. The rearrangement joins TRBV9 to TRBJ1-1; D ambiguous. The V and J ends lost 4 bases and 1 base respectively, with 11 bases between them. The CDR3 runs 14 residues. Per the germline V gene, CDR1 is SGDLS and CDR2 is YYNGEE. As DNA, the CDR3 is TGTGCCAGCAGCCCCAGAGGGTCGAACACTGAAGCTTTCTTT. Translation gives CASSPRGSNTEAFF. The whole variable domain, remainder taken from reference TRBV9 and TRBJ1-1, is DSGVTQTPKHLITATGQRVTLRCSPRSGDLSVYWYQQSLDQGLQFLIQYYNGEERAKGNILERFSAQQFPDLHSELNLSSLELGDSALYFCASSPRGSNTEAFFGQGTRLTVV.

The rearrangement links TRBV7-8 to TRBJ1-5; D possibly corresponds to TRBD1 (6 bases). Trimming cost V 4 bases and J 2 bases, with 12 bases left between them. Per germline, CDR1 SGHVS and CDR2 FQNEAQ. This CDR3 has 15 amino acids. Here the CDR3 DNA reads TGTGCCAGCAGCTCCCTTGGGGGCGGCAATCAGCCCCAGCATTTT. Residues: CASSSLGGGNQPQHF.

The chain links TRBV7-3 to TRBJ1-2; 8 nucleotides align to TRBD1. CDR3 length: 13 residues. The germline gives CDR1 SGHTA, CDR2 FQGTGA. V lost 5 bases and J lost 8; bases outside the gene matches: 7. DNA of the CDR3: TGTGCCAGCAGCCTCAGGACAGGGCGCGGCTACACCTTC. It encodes CASSLRTGRGYTF.

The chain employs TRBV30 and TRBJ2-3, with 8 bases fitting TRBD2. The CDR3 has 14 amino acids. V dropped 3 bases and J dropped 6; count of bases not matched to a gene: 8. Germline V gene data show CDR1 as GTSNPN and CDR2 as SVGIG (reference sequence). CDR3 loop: CAWSSGLESDTQYF. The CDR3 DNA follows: TGTGCCTGGAGCTCGGGACTAGAGTCGGATACGCAGTATTTT.

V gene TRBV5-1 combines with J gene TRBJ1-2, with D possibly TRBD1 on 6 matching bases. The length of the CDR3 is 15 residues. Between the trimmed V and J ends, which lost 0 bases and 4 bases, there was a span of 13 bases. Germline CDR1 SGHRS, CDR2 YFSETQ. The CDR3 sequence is CASSLAGAFGYGYTF. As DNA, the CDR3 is TGCGCCAGCAGCTTGGCAGGGGCCTTCGGCTATGGCTACACCTTC.

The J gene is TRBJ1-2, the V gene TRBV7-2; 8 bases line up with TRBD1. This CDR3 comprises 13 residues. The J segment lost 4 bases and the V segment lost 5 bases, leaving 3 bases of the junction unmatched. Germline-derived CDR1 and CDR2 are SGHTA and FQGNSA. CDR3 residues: CASSRTGPYGYTF. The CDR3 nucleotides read TGTGCCAGCAGCCGGACAGGGCCCTATGGCTACACCTTC.

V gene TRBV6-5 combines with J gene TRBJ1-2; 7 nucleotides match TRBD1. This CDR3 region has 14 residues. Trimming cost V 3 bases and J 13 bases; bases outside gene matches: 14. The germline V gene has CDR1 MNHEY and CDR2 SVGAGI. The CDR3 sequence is CASSYRGRRSYPTF. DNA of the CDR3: TGTGCCAGCAGTTATAGGGGGCGAAGGAGTTATCCCACCTTC.

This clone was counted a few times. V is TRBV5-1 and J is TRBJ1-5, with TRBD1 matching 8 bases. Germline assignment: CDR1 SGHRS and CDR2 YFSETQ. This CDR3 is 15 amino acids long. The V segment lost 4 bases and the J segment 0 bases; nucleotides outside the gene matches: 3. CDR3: CASSPGQGSNQPQHF. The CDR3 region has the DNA TGCGCCAGCAGCCCCGGACAGGGTAGCAATCAGCCCCAGCATTTT.

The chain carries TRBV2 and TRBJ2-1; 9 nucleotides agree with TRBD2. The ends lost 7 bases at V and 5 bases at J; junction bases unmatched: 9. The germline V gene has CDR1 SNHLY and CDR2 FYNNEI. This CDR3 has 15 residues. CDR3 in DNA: TGTGCCAGCAATTCTGGGCGGGAGGGGGACAATGAGCAGTTCTTC. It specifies CASNSGREGDNEQFF. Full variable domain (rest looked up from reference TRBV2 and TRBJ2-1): EPEVTQTPSHQVTQMGQEVILRCVPISNHLYFYWYRQILGQKVEFLVSFYNNEISEKSEIFDDQFSVERPDGSNFTLKIRSTKLEDSAMYFCASNSGREGDNEQFFGPGTRLTVL.